This T cell receptor beta chain appears in the sequencing data of a study of shared T cell receptors in the human thymus. Repertoires were generated with immunoSEQ multiplex PCR, while TCRdb's copy carries only in-frame clones and drops some. The sample lists hundreds of thousands of clones; around 87% were seen once. This sample was shared with a second study, whose subject was human thymus T cells. That paper notes: From resections taken during corrective heart surgery, the thymus tissue was obtained. Thymic and blood repertoires seemed to show skewed V and J gene use.

This receptor was obtained from a boy less than two years old with a congenital heart defect. What was sequenced was thymocytes.

In DNA form, the CDR3 reads TGTGCCAGCAGCTTTGGTATGACTAGCGGGGGGATCGGGGAGCTGTTTTTT. It encodes CASSFGMTSGGIGELFF. This chain connects TRBV13 to TRBJ2-2; 13 nucleotides line up with TRBD2. Germline trimming cut 3 bases from V and 7 bases from J; bases unmatched to any gene: 8. Germline lookup yields CDR1 PRHDT and CDR2 FYEKMQ (reference sequence). The CDR3 totals 17 residues.